The 8 T cell receptor beta chains listed next were all sequenced from one sample in a study of blood T cell repertoires in COVID-19. The table came from immunoSEQ multiplex PCR; TCRdb's copy has only in-frame clones and leaves some out. This sample carries about 240,000 clones, roughly 80% of them seen once, and the ten largest clones take around 9.6%. Sequenced material: peripheral blood. The receptors were gathered from a woman of 80 years or more with acute or convalescent COVID-19.

V is TRBV18 and J is TRBJ1-1, with 7 nucleotides matching TRBD1. The CDR3 has 15 residues. The V gene's germline CDR1 is KGHSH and CDR2 LQKENI. The V gene end was trimmed by 3 bases and the J gene end by 1 base; junction bases not matched to a gene: 5. This chain's CDR3 is CASSPQQGENTEAFF. In nucleotides, the CDR3 is TGTGCCAGCTCACCCCAGCAGGGGGAGAACACTGAAGCTTTCTTT.

In its sample, this clone was seen a few times. This sequence joins TRBV28 and TRBJ1-6, with no clear D. Trimming took off 2 bases at V and 7 bases at J, with 6 bases between the two ends. Germline values: CDR1 MDHEN, CDR2 SYDVKM. The CDR3 spans 13 residues. CDR3 loop: CASSLQANSPLHF. The CDR3, as DNA: TGTGCCAGCAGTTTACAGGCCAATTCACCCCTCCACTTT.

The V call is TRBV29-1, the J call TRBJ2-3; D remains unclear. Germline V gives CDR1 SQVTM, CDR2 ANQGSEA. V was shortened by 7 bases and J by 1 base, with 3 bases between the two germline ends. This CDR3 spans 10 amino acids. The CDR3 reads CSAGTDTQYF. In DNA form, the CDR3 reads TGCAGCGCCGGCACAGATACGCAGTATTTT.

The CDR3 DNA follows: TGTGCCAGCAGTTCGGGTTATAGCAATCAGCCCCAGCATTTT. Amino acid sequence: CASSSGYSNQPQHF. The chain couples TRBV2 to TRBJ1-5, with D hard to call. Germline V gene sequence: CDR1 SNHLY, CDR2 FYNNEI. The V and J ends lost 5 bases and 0 bases respectively, with 8 bases between them. This CDR3 is 14 amino acids long.

This clone was detected only a few times. CDR3 amino acids: CASSTTGDVYNEQFF. The CDR3 DNA reads TGTGCCAGCAGCACGACAGGGGATGTCTACAATGAGCAGTTCTTC. V usage is TRBV7-9 and J usage is TRBJ2-1, with 8 bases matching TRBD1. Germline CDR1 reads SEHNR; CDR2 reads FQNEAQ (reference sequence). The CDR3 extends over 15 amino acids. Unmatched junction bases numbered 6, after V lost 5 bases and J lost 3 bases.

V usage is TRBV7-9 and J usage is TRBJ2-2; the match to TRBD2 covers 11 bases. Germline lookup yields CDR1 SEHNR and CDR2 FQNEAQ (reference sequence). After removal of 4 bases from V and 0 bases from J, the junction contained 7 bases not matched to a gene. This CDR3 is 18 amino acids long. CDR3 sequence reads: CASSYRPGLAANTGELFF. CDR3 DNA: TGTGCCAGCAGCTACCGACCGGGACTAGCGGCGAACACCGGGGAGCTGTTTTTT.

The DNA for the CDR3 is TGTGCCAGCAGCTTGGAGACAGAGAATGAGCAGTTCTTC. This gives the protein CASSLETENEQFF. The chain combines TRBV7-2 with TRBJ2-1, with a possible D match to TRBD1 (5 bases). From germline, CDR1 is SGHTA and CDR2 FQGNSA. The CDR3 runs to 13 residues. Trimming left V 3 bases short and J 7 bases short, with 10 bases between.

This clone was seen at least ten times. V is TRBV19 and J is TRBJ2-1; D might be TRBD2 (6 bases). The CDR3 covers 14 residues. The germline gives CDR1 LNHDA, CDR2 SQIVND (reference sequence). Trimming removed 8 bases at V and 5 bases at J, with 16 bases between. Here the CDR3 reads CASASGGVDNEQFF. The DNA of the CDR3 is TGTGCCAGTGCCAGCGGCGGGGTCGACAATGAGCAGTTCTTC. Full variable domain (rest looked up from reference TRBV19 and TRBJ2-1): DGGITQSPKYLFRKEGQNVTLSCEQNLNHDAMYWYRQDPGQGLRLIYYSQIVNDFQKGDIAEGYSVSREKKESFPLTVTSAQKNPTAFYLCASASGGVDNEQFFGPGTRLTVL.